This TCR beta chain stems from a study of CD8+ T cells in alopecia areata (dated by TCRdb to between 2018 and 2020). About the full investigation: The treated patients, all with moderate-to-severe alopecia areata, were enrolled in an open-label pilot trial of oral tofacitinib given at 5 to 10 mg twice daily. Patients received tofacitinib for 6 to 18 months and were then followed off drug for 6 months to check for delayed response and recurrence. To study T cell clonal expansion in alopecia areata, the researchers applied high-throughput TCRbeta sequencing to both the C3H/HeJ mouse model and human patients. In humans, TCRbeta sequencing was performed on scalp tissue and on sorted CD4+ and CD8+ peripheral blood T cells from healthy controls and from patients with patchy or totalis/universalis alopecia areata. Biopsies were taken from tofacitinib-treated patients at baseline and again at 4 and 24 weeks into treatment, and several of those patients also had a later scalp biopsy. Scalp clonality was compared among normal scalp (n=4), patchy alopecia areata scalp (n=8), and alopecia totalis/universalis scalp (n=8). The RNA source kit depended on sample type: the PAXgene miRNA kit for fixed scalp, the miRNeasy kit for PBMCs, and the RNeasy kit for mouse skin. immunoSEQ multiplex PCR using 35 Vbeta forward primers and 13 Jbeta reverse primers was used to amplify TCRbeta CDR3 regions. The investigation overall reported the following: Shared TCR sequences between patients were less evident than in mice, which may be partly attributable to HLA diversity in the patient population. Higher clonality and more expanded CD8+ clones were observed in lesional scalp than in normal scalp, particularly in alopecia totalis/universalis, a finding suggestive of antigenic drive. Unlike mouse skin, where gammadelta T cells dominate, normal human skin contains resident alphabeta T cells that get sequenced too, which complicates analysis of the scalp TCR repertoire.

The method was the immunoSEQ multiplex PCR assay. To provide template for TCR sequencing, every sample had RNA extracted and reverse transcribed into cDNA. SuperScript III was used to make first-strand cDNA, primed with a 2:1 mix of oligo-dT and random hexamers. A synthetic immune receptor repertoire was used to gauge amplification bias, and whatever bias remained was removed computationally. Per the original workflow: After raw reads were preprocessed to remove errors, the CDR3 was defined following IMGT conventions as running from the conserved cysteine to phenylalanine. Clonality was computed as 1 minus the Shannon entropy, with the entropy normalized by log2 of the number of productive unique TCRs. Whether scalp clones were CD4 or CD8 was inferred by matching scalp TCRbeta sequences against CD4 and CD8 repertoires sorted from blood. In its TCRdb copy, this immuneACCESS table keeps in-frame sequences only and misses some clones. Where compared with another copy, unresolved V genes explain less than half of these, and the others have no known cause. Clonal size and the V and J genes are those of that table, whereas D and trimming came from the DNA. The sample contains approximately 150,000 clones, over 80% of them found a single time. The ten most abundant clones make up about 15% of the sample.

Including cysteine and phenylalanine, the CDR3 has 11 amino acids. The sequence is cut down to CDR3 DNA, 33 bases in frame from base 1. From a lookup of the germline V gene (reference sequence), CDR1 and CDR2 are DFQATT and SNEGSKA. V is shortened by 3 bases, J by 3 bases, and the region joining them spans 5 bases. The label giving this sample's time point can be read as: baseline before oral tofacitinib. From alopecia areata patients, peripheral blood was collected along with lesional scalp punch biopsies. PBMCs were isolated by density centrifugation and stained for CD3, CD4 and CD8, after which CD4+ and CD8+ T cells were sorted on a FACSAria. About this clone: There is no known antigen for this receptor. No much larger clone exists at a distance of one base, and base qualities are not known. The sample has other DNA sequences that encode this CDR3 too.

The sequence was collected from a human donor with alopecia areata. The V and J segments used are TRBV20-1 and TRBJ1-1, with no confident D gene call. Sequencing was performed on CD8+ T cells sorted from blood, taken at week 0. The sequenced DNA: TGCAGTGCTAGCGATTACACTGAAGCTTTCTTT. Its translation is CSASDYTEAFF.